The subject of this entry is one TCR beta chain. Its target is not known. The data stem from a study of T cells after posttransplantation cyclophosphamide. TCRdb's copy holds only in-frame clones and misses some; the assay was immunoSEQ multiplex PCR. Among about 15,000 clones listed, less than 95% were seen once. The germline CDR1 and CDR2 sequences are GTSNPN and SVGIG (reference sequence). This CDR3 comprises 13 residues. Losses at the gene ends were 2 bases for V and 3 bases for J; bases not matched to a gene: 2. The naive gate required viable CD3+CD4+ or CD3+CD8+ cells with CCR7+CD45RA+CD45RO-CD95-CD27+CD28+ phenotype. Peripheral blood was collected from the related graft donor on the marrow donation day. Regarding the study as a whole: Recipient CMV seropositivity and CMV reactivation strongly tracked TRB clonality. Donor CD8+ memory clones often dominated recipient blood repertoires at later times. Blood and skin or GI T cell repertoires showed limited TRB overlap.

The material sequenced was naive CD4+ T cells sorted from blood. The chain joins TRBV30 to TRBJ1-2; 8 nucleotides match TRBD1. The TCR was taken from a woman between 45 and 60 years old in good health and a related stem cell transplant donor. CDR3 sequence reads: CAWSSDRDYGYTF. The CDR3 DNA sequence: TGTGCCTGGAGTTCGGACAGGGACTATGGCTACACCTTC.